The rows below give T cell receptor beta chains drawn from one sample of a study of blood T cell repertoires in COVID-19. Profiled with immunoSEQ multiplex PCR; TCRdb holds only in-frame clones, not every one. This sample has 200,000 to 250,000 clones; about 85% occur once, and the top ten carry more than 0.75%. Sequenced material: peripheral blood. The receptors derive from a man in his forties with acute or convalescent COVID-19. Both conserved end residues are part of each CDR3. D genes are given only for firm matches. Clone size is not always given. Where it is, it says once, few, many or a class for expanded clones.

v_gene,d_gene,j_gene,abundance,CDR3nt,CDR3aa
TRBV15,-,TRBJ1-2,-,TGTGCCACCAGCAGGGACAGAGCGCTTAACTATGGCTACACCTTC,CATSRDRALNYGYTF
TRBV7-2,-,TRBJ1-2,-,TGTGCCAGCAGCCGCTCAGGGGTAGAGGGCTATGGCTACACCTTC,CASSRSGVEGYGYTF
TRBV6-5,-,TRBJ1-3,-,TGTGCCAGCAACGGGAGGAGCACTGGAAACACCATATATTTT,CASNGRSTGNTIYF
TRBV5-6,-,TRBJ1-2,few,TGTGCCAGCAGCCCGATCGACAGAGCGTACTATGGCTACACCTTC,CASSPIDRAYYGYTF
TRBV9,TRBD1,TRBJ1-1,few,TGTGCCAGCAGCGTCGGACAGGGTAGGACTGAAGCTTTCTTT,CASSVGQGRTEAFF
TRBV7-2,-,TRBJ2-3,-,TGTGCCAGCAGCTTAGGCGCTAGTGGTACAGATACGCAGTATTTT,CASSLGASGTDTQYF
TRBV18,-,TRBJ1-2,-,TGTGCCAGCGAGGACAGCGCCGGGACTAGTGGCTACACCTTC,CASEDSAGTSGYTF
TRBV5-1,TRBD2,TRBJ2-5,-,TGCGCCAGCAGCTTGGCGCCAGCGGGGGCCGGCGGAGAGACCCAGTACTTC,CASSLAPAGAGGETQYF
TRBV7-2,TRBD2,TRBJ2-1,-,TGTGCCAGCAGCTTAAAAGCGGGGGGGCCTCGAAATGAGCAGTTCTTC,CASSLKAGGPRNEQFF
TRBV5-1,-,TRBJ2-6,-,TGCGCCAGCAGCTTGGCCCTCGGAGCCGGGGCCAACGTCCTGACTTTC,CASSLALGAGANVLTF
TRBV6-1,-,TRBJ1-2,once,TGTGCCAGCAGTGAACAGTCGACACGCTATGGCTACACCTTC,CASSEQSTRYGYTF
TRBV18,TRBD1,TRBJ1-1,few,TGTGCCAGCTCTATCCTAGACAGGGACACTGAAGCTTTCTTT,CASSILDRDTEAFF
TRBV7-9,-,TRBJ1-6,-,TGTGCCAGCAGCCGTACAGAGTATAATTCACCCCTCCACTTT,CASSRTEYNSPLHF
TRBV15,-,TRBJ2-2,-,TGTGCCACCAGCCCCGGAAACGGGTACGGGGAGCTGTTTTTT,CATSPGNGYGELFF
TRBV3-1/TRBV3-2,-,TRBJ1-2,few,TGTGCCAGCAGCCAACTTCCACGGACTGCCGACCTTTATGGCTACACCTTC,CASSQLPRTADLYGYTF
TRBV2,TRBD2,TRBJ2-3,-,TGTGCCAGCAGCGAGCGGCGGGGGGGTTCCCTACGCACAGATACGCAGTATTTT,CASSERRGGSLRTDTQYF
TRBV10-3,-,TRBJ1-1,-,TGTGCCACCCAGGGAATTGACACTGAAGCTTTCTTT,CATQGIDTEAFF
TRBV6-5,-,TRBJ1-1,-,TGTGCCAGCATAATGAACACTGAAGCTTTCTTT,CASIMNTEAFF
TRBV2,-,TRBJ1-2,-,TGTGCCAGGGGGACACAGCTTAACTATGGCTACACCTTC,CARGTQLNYGYTF
TRBV28,-,TRBJ2-2,-,TGTGCCTCGGCCGGGTATCCCGGGGAGCTGTTTTTT,CASAGYPGELFF
TRBV30,-,TRBJ1-1,-,TGTGCCTGGAACGGAGCGGGCACTGAAGCTTTCTTT,CAWNGAGTEAFF
TRBV5-6,-,TRBJ1-2,-,TGTGCCAGCAGCTACTACAGGTTGGTGGGCTACACCTTC,CASSYYRLVGYTF
TRBV3-1/TRBV3-2,-,TRBJ1-6,once,TGTGCCAGCAGCCAAATGAGCGATTCACCCCTCCACTTT,CASSQMSDSPLHF
TRBV5-1,TRBD2,TRBJ2-7,-,TGCGCCAGCAGCTTGACCTTCCTAGCGGGGGGCACCTACGAGCAGTACTTC,CASSLTFLAGGTYEQYF
TRBV6-5,-,TRBJ1-1,-,TGTGCCAGCAGTTCGACCCAGGGTATCGAAGCTTTCTTT,CASSSTQGIEAFF
TRBV13,-,TRBJ1-2,-,TGTGCCAGCAGCCTCTATGGGGCAGAAACTAACTATGGCTACACCTTC,CASSLYGAETNYGYTF
TRBV5-6,TRBD1,TRBJ2-2,-,TGTGCCAGCTCAGGGGGCCTAGGGAGGACCGGGGAGCTGTTTTTT,CASSGGLGRTGELFF
TRBV30,-,TRBJ2-7,-,TGTGCCTGGGGGGGGATAACGGGACAGTACTTC,CAWGGITGQYF
TRBV27,-,TRBJ2-4,once,TGTGCCAGCAGTTCAGGGGAGTGGGCCAAAAACATTCAGTACTTC,CASSSGEWAKNIQYF
TRBV29-1,-,TRBJ2-1,-,TGCAGCGTAACGGGGGACCCGAGCTCCTACAATGAGCAGTTCTTC,CSVTGDPSSYNEQFF
TRBV10-3,-,TRBJ2-7,few,TGTGCCATCAGTGACCCCTTGGAGGGGAGATACGAGCAGTACTTC,CAISDPLEGRYEQYF
TRBV7-7,TRBD2,TRBJ2-3,-,TGTGCCAGCAGCCCCTCTAGCGGGGGCAGAGATACGCAGTATTTT,CASSPSSGGRDTQYF
TRBV5-4,TRBD1,TRBJ1-4,-,TGTGCCAGCAGCTTGGCCGGGACAGGGGTTAGGACTAATGAAAAACTGTTTTTT,CASSLAGTGVRTNEKLFF
TRBV2,-,TRBJ1-1,few,TGTGCCAGCAGTTTCAGGGGTGCGAACACTGAAGCTTTCTTT,CASSFRGANTEAFF
TRBV3-1/TRBV3-2,-,TRBJ2-3,-,TGTGCCAGCAGCCAAGATCGAGCCGCTAGCACAGATACGCAGTATTTT,CASSQDRAASTDTQYF
TRBV3-1/TRBV3-2,TRBD2,TRBJ2-7,-,TGTGCCAGCAGCCAACAAGCGGGGGGTATATACGAGCAGTACTTC,CASSQQAGGIYEQYF
TRBV6-1,-,TRBJ2-3,-,TGTGCCAGCAGTGAATTTAGCGGCACCACCACAGATACGCAGTATTTT,CASSEFSGTTTDTQYF